Presented here are 29 T cell receptor beta chains from one specimen sequenced in a study of T-cell reconstitution after alpha-beta-depleted transplantation in children. It was with unique molecular identifiers that the TCRbeta library was prepared. A single record per CDR3 protein comes from TCRdb applying MiXCR to the PCR reads. This sample carries around 300,000 distinct CDR3 sequences, roughly a tenth of them seen once, and the ten largest clones take just under 7.5%. The material was PBMCs, obtained before TCRalphabeta/CD19-depleted stem cell transplant. These receptors all stem from a boy in the first two years of life with acute myeloid leukemia, due to receive a stem cell transplant.

This clonotype is a singleton in its sample. Possible read error: a much larger clone is one base away. J is TRBJ2-1 and V is TRBV5-1; 8 positions match TRBD2. Germline CDR1 SGHRS, CDR2 YFSETQ. This CDR3 has 14 amino acids. CDR3 DNA: TGCGCCAGTAAGCCGGGACTAGAGGTGGTTGAGCATTTCTTC. As protein: CASKPGLEVVEHFF. Together with reference TRBV5-1 and TRBJ2-1, the CDR3 gives the full variable domain: KAGVTQTPRYLIKTRGQQVTLSCSPISGHRSVSWYQQTPGQGLQFLFEYFSETQRNKGNFPGRFSGRQFSNSRSEMNVSTLELGDSALYLCASKPGLEVVEHFFGPGTRLTVL.

This clonotype was seen more than once but under ten times. This chain joins TRBV4-2 and TRBJ1-2, with D unresolved. Germline V CDR1 and CDR2: LGHNA, YNFKEQ. This CDR3 has 15 amino acids. V shed 0 bases and J shed 4 bases, with 12 bases lying between them. The CDR3 nucleotides read TGTGCCAGCAGCCAAGATTGGCCCGGGATCTATGGCTACACCTTC. Its protein product is CASSQDWPGIYGYTF.

This clonotype came up many times. The rearrangement uses TRBV9 and TRBJ2-7; possible D gene TRBD2, 5 bases. V was pared by 3 bases and J by 5 bases, with 18 bases between. The CDR3 extends over 15 amino acids. Germline CDR1 SGDLS, CDR2 YYNGEE. The DNA of the CDR3 is TGTGCCAGCAGCGCCGTCCCCACTAGGTCCGACGAGCAGTACTTC. Encoded protein: CASSAVPTRSDEQYF. The full variable domain, rest sourced from reference TRBV9 and TRBJ2-7, is DSGVTQTPKHLITATGQRVTLRCSPRSGDLSVYWYQQSLDQGLQFLIQYYNGEERAKGNILERFSAQQFPDLHSELNLSSLELGDSALYFCASSAVPTRSDEQYFGPGTRLTVT.

This clonotype was detected only a few times. V gene TRBV20-1 combines with J gene TRBJ2-4; the D is unclear. Germline CDR1 DFQATT, CDR2 SNEGSKA (reference sequence). This CDR3 contains 13 residues. Deletions cut 3 bases from V and 0 bases from J, with 6 bases between. This CDR3 is CSASRVAKNIQYF. The DNA of the CDR3 is TGCAGTGCTAGTCGGGTAGCCAAAAACATTCAGTACTTC.

The chain joins TRBV7-2 to TRBJ2-1; maybe TRBD2 (5 bases). CDR3 length equals 14 residues. Germline V CDR1 and CDR2: SGHTA, FQGNSA. Trimming cost V 1 base and J 5 bases, with 9 bases left between them. The CDR3: CASSLGSSNNEQFF. Written as DNA, the CDR3 is TGTGCCAGCAGCTTAGGTTCTAGCAACAATGAGCAGTTCTTC.

This clonotype was counted ten times or more. The genes are TRBV29-1 and TRBJ1-4; the D gene is possibly TRBD1 (6 bases). V was cut by 2 bases and J by 5 bases, with 15 bases left in between. In germline, CDR1 is SQVTM, CDR2 ANQGSEA. The CDR3 length is 15 residues. Here the CDR3 DNA reads TGCAGCGTTGAACACCCTGACAGGTTAAATGAAAAACTGTTTTTT. This translates into CSVEHPDRLNEKLFF. The entire variable domain, with the rest obtained from reference TRBV29-1 and TRBJ1-4, is as follows: SAVISQKPSRDICQRGTSLTIQCQVDSQVTMMFWYRQQPGQSLTLIATANQGSEATYESGFVIDKFPISRPNLTFSTLTVSNMSPEDSSIYLCSVEHPDRLNEKLFFGSGTQLSVL.

This clonotype showed up many times. This chain joins TRBV5-1 and TRBJ2-4; the match to TRBD1 covers 8 bases. Germline lookup yields CDR1 SGHRS and CDR2 YFSETQ. The CDR3 runs 16 residues. The junction had 8 bases not matched to a gene; V was cut back by 4 bases and J by 2 bases. In DNA form, the CDR3 reads TGCGCCAGCAGCCCGGGGACAGGTGGAACCAAAAACATTCAGTACTTC. It encodes CASSPGTGGTKNIQYF. The variable domain in full, with the rest retrieved from reference TRBV5-1 and TRBJ2-4, is KAGVTQTPRYLIKTRGQQVTLSCSPISGHRSVSWYQQTPGQGLQFLFEYFSETQRNKGNFPGRFSGRQFSNSRSEMNVSTLELGDSALYLCASSPGTGGTKNIQYFGAGTRLSVL.

The genes are TRBV20-1 and TRBJ2-3; 7 positions agree with TRBD1. The trim removed 3 bases at V and 5 bases at J, leaving 11 bases unmatched. Germline V CDR1 and CDR2: DFQATT, SNEGSKA (reference sequence). CDR3 length equals 15 residues. CDR3 in amino acids: CSARSWGRGIDTQYF. DNA of the CDR3: TGCAGTGCTAGGTCGTGGGGCAGGGGGATAGATACGCAGTATTTT.

The chain recombines TRBV7-6 with TRBJ2-2; no reliable D call. The CDR3 runs to 16 residues. The V gene lost 1 base and the J gene lost 1 base, with 10 bases spanning the gap. Per the germline V gene, CDR1 is SGHVS and CDR2 is FNYEAQ. The CDR3 DNA reads TGTGCCAGCAGCTTAGGGGTACGGGTGAACACCGGGGAGCTGTTTTTT. Its translation is CASSLGVRVNTGELFF.

This clonotype was recorded many times. The chain combines TRBV16 with TRBJ1-2, with 10 bases that match TRBD1. The germline V gene has CDR1 KGHSY and CDR2 FQNENV. V shed 3 bases and J 3 bases; nucleotides not matched to a gene: 1. The CDR3 is made up of 14 amino acids. The CDR3 spells CASSQTGGDYGYTF. The CDR3 nucleotides read TGTGCCAGCAGCCAGACAGGGGGCGACTATGGCTACACCTTC.

The V call is TRBV24-1, the J call TRBJ1-5, with 8 nucleotides matching TRBD1. There are 19 residues in the CDR3. Germline lookup yields CDR1 KGHDR and CDR2 SFDVKD. V dropped 3 bases and J dropped 4; count of bases not matched to a gene: 16. CDR3 amino acids: CATSDPAEQQGAGNQPQHF. CDR3 in DNA: TGTGCCACCAGTGATCCTGCGGAACAGCAGGGGGCCGGTAATCAGCCCCAGCATTTT.

This clonotype was counted at least ten times. This chain uses TRBV5-1 with TRBJ2-7; D assignment may be TRBD1 or TRBD2 (5 bases each). The CDR3 totals 14 residues. The V gene's germline CDR1 is SGHRS and CDR2 YFSETQ. V lost 4 bases and J 7 bases, leaving 18 bases between the germline ends. CDR3: CASSGDRRWGEQYF. CDR3 DNA sequence: TGCGCCAGCAGCGGGGACCGGCGCTGGGGTGAGCAGTACTTC. The variable domain in full, completed from reference TRBV5-1 and TRBJ2-7, reads KAGVTQTPRYLIKTRGQQVTLSCSPISGHRSVSWYQQTPGQGLQFLFEYFSETQRNKGNFPGRFSGRQFSNSRSEMNVSTLELGDSALYLCASSGDRRWGEQYFGPGTRLTVT.

This clonotype has just a few counts. This chain joins TRBV4-3 and TRBJ1-2, with 9 nucleotides matching TRBD1. The trim removed 0 bases at V and 5 bases at J, leaving 7 bases unmatched. The CDR3 is 16 residues long. Germline values: CDR1 LGHNA, CDR2 YSLEER. As DNA, the CDR3 is TGCGCCAGCAGCCAAGAACTGGACAGGGGTGGATATGGCTACACCTTC. It specifies CASSQELDRGGYGYTF.

The chain links TRBV5-1 to TRBJ2-1; 7 positions match TRBD2. With V trimmed by 0 bases and J by 5 bases, 8 bases remained unmatched. Germline CDR1 is SGHRS and CDR2 is YFSETQ. The CDR3 is 16 amino acids. CDR3 sequence: CASSLVGGSTNNEQFF. In DNA form, the CDR3 reads TGCGCCAGCAGCTTGGTGGGCGGGAGCACTAACAATGAGCAGTTCTTC.

This chain joins TRBV6-1 and TRBJ2-5; 9 bases are a match to TRBD1. CDR1 MNHNS and CDR2 SASEGT come from the germline V gene. The CDR3 loop spans 15 amino acids. V lost 5 bases and J lost 2; bases outside the gene matches: 6. This CDR3 is CASSTRDRVQETQYF. The CDR3, as DNA: TGTGCCAGCAGTACCCGGGACAGGGTACAAGAGACCCAGTACTTC.

This clonotype showed up just a few times. This chain connects TRBV7-9 to TRBJ1-2, with a possible D match to TRBD1 (5 bases). Trimming pared 6 bases from V and 3 bases from J, leaving 17 bases between. Germline CDR1 SEHNR, CDR2 FQNEAQ (reference sequence). The CDR3 consists of 15 residues. The CDR3 here is CASRLPGLGDYGYTF. CDR3 nucleotide sequence: TGTGCCAGCAGGTTACCGGGTCTAGGGGACTATGGCTACACCTTC.

The rearrangement links TRBV7-3 to TRBJ2-2; D not resolved. Germline loops: CDR1 SGHTA, CDR2 FQGTGA. This CDR3 comprises 13 residues. The V end was cut by 4 bases, the J end by 8 bases, with 11 bases between. CDR3 region: CASSSGRVGELFF. As DNA, the CDR3 is TGTGCCAGCAGCTCAGGTCGGGTAGGGGAGCTGTTTTTT.

This clonotype showed up just a few times. The chain uses TRBV19 and TRBJ2-7; D remains unclear. The V and J ends lost 5 bases and 5 bases respectively, with 16 bases between them. CDR3 length: 14 residues. CDR1 LNHDA and CDR2 SQIVND come from the germline V gene (reference sequence). The CDR3 DNA follows: TGTGCCAGTAGTCCCGCGCTGGGTTCCCACGAGCAGTACTTC. This gives the protein CASSPALGSHEQYF. The entire variable domain, with the rest obtained from reference TRBV19 and TRBJ2-7, is as follows: DGGITQSPKYLFRKEGQNVTLSCEQNLNHDAMYWYRQDPGQGLRLIYYSQIVNDFQKGDIAEGYSVSREKKESFPLTVTSAQKNPTAFYLCASSPALGSHEQYFGPGTRLTVT.

This clonotype was observed many times. The chain employs TRBV20-1 and TRBJ2-7, with D perhaps matching TRBD1 or TRBD2 (5 bases each). This CDR3 has 14 residues. V was shortened by 6 bases and J by 1 base, with 16 bases between the two germline ends. Germline V CDR1 and CDR2: DFQATT, SNEGSKA (reference sequence). CDR3 sequence (DNA): TGCAGTGCCTCTCGGACGGGGCGATCCTACGAGCAGTACTTC. Translated, it gives CSASRTGRSYEQYF.

This clonotype was found many times. The chain couples TRBV12-3 or TRBV12-4 to TRBJ2-2; D may be TRBD2 (6 bases). This CDR3 is 18 amino acids long. Between the trimmed V and J ends, which lost 2 bases and 0 bases, there was a span of 16 bases. DNA of the CDR3: TGTGCCAGCAGTTTATCCCGCCTGGGGGGTTCGAACACCGGGGAGCTGTTTTTT. Protein sequence: CASSLSRLGGSNTGELFF.

The V gene is TRBV6-1, the J gene TRBJ1-5; D gene uncertain. CDR3 length equals 14 residues. V was trimmed by 8 bases and J by 4 bases, leaving 15 bases between them. In germline, CDR1 is MNHNS, CDR2 SASEGT. CDR3 sequence: CASGLGNGNQPQHF. CDR3 coding DNA: TGTGCCAGCGGATTAGGCAACGGGAATCAGCCCCAGCATTTT.

This clonotype was seen many times. This chain uses TRBV7-9 with TRBJ2-7; D might be TRBD1 or TRBD2, each matching 5 bases. The germline gives CDR1 SEHNR, CDR2 FQNEAQ (reference sequence). The CDR3 is made up of 13 amino acids. The V and J ends lost 1 base and 5 bases respectively, with 9 bases between them. The DNA for the CDR3 is TGTGCCAGCAGCTTAGGTATGGGGGACGAGCAGTACTTC. Its protein is CASSLGMGDEQYF.

In this sample, this clonotype turned up many times. V and J are TRBV4-3 and TRBJ2-2, with D uncertain. CDR3 length: 14 amino acids. Deletions cut 0 bases from V and 4 bases from J, with 6 bases between. CDR1 LGHNA and CDR2 YSLEER come from the germline V gene. CDR3 sequence: CASSQDTFTGELFF. The CDR3 nucleotides read TGCGCCAGCAGCCAAGACACATTCACCGGGGAGCTGTTTTTT.

Ten or more counts support this clonotype. The chain uses TRBV29-1 and TRBJ2-5, with D possibly being TRBD1 or TRBD2 (5 bases each). The CDR3 has 14 residues. Germline CDR1 is SQVTM and CDR2 is ANQGSEA. V was cut by 0 bases and J by 3 bases, with 11 bases left in between. CDR3 residues: CSVEEGWGKETQYF. In DNA, the CDR3 is TGCAGCGTTGAAGAAGGATGGGGGAAAGAGACCCAGTACTTC.

This clonotype was seen repeatedly, ten times or more. Here the CDR3 DNA reads TGCGCCAGCAGCTTTACTGGCGCCTACAATGAGCAGTTCTTC. This gives the protein CASSFTGAYNEQFF. This chain connects TRBV5-1 to TRBJ2-1; D remains unclear. V lost 2 bases to trimming and J lost 2 bases, with 8 bases between them. This CDR3 comprises 14 residues. Germline V gene lookup returns CDR1 SGHRS and CDR2 YFSETQ.

This clonotype was counted at least ten times. The chain combines TRBV9 with TRBJ1-2, with D uncertain. The CDR3 is 17 amino acids. The germline CDR1 and CDR2 sequences are SGDLS and YYNGEE. V lost 0 bases to trimming and J lost 5 bases, with 20 bases between them. DNA for the CDR3: TGTGCCAGCAGCGTAGTTTCTCGTGTGGGCTTCGGATATGGCTACACCTTC. Protein product: CASSVVSRVGFGYGYTF.

This clonotype was recorded at least ten times. The chain joins TRBV2 to TRBJ2-1; possibly TRBD2 for D (6 bases). CDR3 size: 14 residues. V lost 8 bases to trimming and J lost 0 bases, with 11 bases between them. Germline V gives CDR1 SNHLY, CDR2 FYNNEI. CDR3 DNA sequence: TGTGCCAGCGGGGGGACCAGCTCCTACAATGAGCAGTTCTTC. Amino acid sequence: CASGGTSSYNEQFF.

The sample holds many counts of this clonotype. The chain uses TRBV19 and TRBJ1-1; D is unclear. Germline CDR1 is LNHDA and CDR2 is SQIVND (reference sequence). Trimming shortened V by 5 bases and J by 5 bases, and 12 bases separated the two germline ends. The CDR3 consists of 13 residues. Here the CDR3 DNA reads TGTGCCAGTAGTCCGAGGAGCCGGACTGAAGCTTTCTTT. Its protein is CASSPRSRTEAFF.

This clonotype came up many times. This chain uses TRBV12-3 or TRBV12-4 with TRBJ2-1; 12 bases agree with TRBD1. The trim removed 3 bases at V and 8 bases at J, leaving 11 bases unmatched. This CDR3 is built from 17 residues. The chain's CDR3 is CASSLGLRGQGADEQFF. CDR3 sequence (DNA): TGTGCCAGCAGTTTGGGATTGAGGGGACAGGGGGCTGATGAGCAGTTCTTC.